This T cell receptor beta chain was recorded in a study of monozygotic twins with inflammatory bowel disease. Study conclusions and caveats: Ultimately, a single strong signal or clonotype associated with IBD was not supported.

For every TCR library, about 4,000 ng of total RNA was used. TCRdb reworked the 5' RACE reads into one entry per CDR3 protein, no DNA. The repertoire table contains about 210,000 distinct CDR3 sequences. With respect to this clonotype: What it binds is not known.

The CDR3 runs 13 residues. Germline assignment: CDR1 SGHVS and CDR2 FNYEAQ. The source of this sequence is a human donor with ulcerative colitis or Crohn's disease, or a healthy co-twin of an affected twin (not recorded which). What was sequenced was blood. This chain joins TRBV7-6 and TRBJ1-1. CDR3 sequence: CASSLGMRTEAFF.